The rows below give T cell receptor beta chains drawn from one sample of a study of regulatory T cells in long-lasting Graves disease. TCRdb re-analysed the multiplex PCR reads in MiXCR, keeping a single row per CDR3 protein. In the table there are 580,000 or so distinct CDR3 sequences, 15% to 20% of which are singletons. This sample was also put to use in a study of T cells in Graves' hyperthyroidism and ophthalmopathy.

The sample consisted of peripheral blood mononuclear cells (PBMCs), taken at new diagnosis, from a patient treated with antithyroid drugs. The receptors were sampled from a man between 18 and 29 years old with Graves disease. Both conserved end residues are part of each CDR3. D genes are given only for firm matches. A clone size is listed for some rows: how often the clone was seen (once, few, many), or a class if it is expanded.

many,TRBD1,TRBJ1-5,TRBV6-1,CASPGQGGQPQHF,TGTGCCTCCCCAGGACAGGGAGGACAGCCCCAGCATTTT
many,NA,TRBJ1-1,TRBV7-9,CASSLVDWGTFF,TGTGCCAGCAGCTTAGTTGATTGGGGAACTTTCTTT
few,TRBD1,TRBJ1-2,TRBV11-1,CASSPYPDRANYGYTF,TGTGCCAGCAGCCCCTACCCGGACAGGGCCAACTATGGCTACACCTTC
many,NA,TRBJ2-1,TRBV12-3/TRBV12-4,CASSFDQVSYNEQFF,TGTGCCAGCAGTTTCGATCAGGTATCCTACAACGAGCAGTTCTTC
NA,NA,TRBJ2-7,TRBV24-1,CATSTGGDSYEQYF,TGTGCCACCAGCACAGGAGGGGACTCCTACGAGCAGTACTTC
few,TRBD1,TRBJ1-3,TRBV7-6,CASSLRDSESDTIYF,TGTGCCAGCAGCCTCCGGGACAGTGAATCGGACACCATATATTTT
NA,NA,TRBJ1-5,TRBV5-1,CASSLSTDSNQPQHF,TGTGCCAGCAGCCTATCGACGGATAGCAATCAGCCCCAGCATTTT
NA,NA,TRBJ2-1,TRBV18,CASSPPVGSSYNEQFF,TGTGCCAGCTCACCACCGGTGGGGAGCTCCTACAATGAGCAGTTCTTC
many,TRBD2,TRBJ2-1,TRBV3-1,CASSLGLAGREGEQFF,TGTGCCAGCAGCCTGGGACTAGCGGGCAGAGAAGGAGAGCAGTTCTTC
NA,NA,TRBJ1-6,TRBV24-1,CATSDPTWGNPYRNSPLHF,TGTGCCACCAGTGATCCGACTTGGGGAAATCCCTACAGGAATTCACCCCTCCACTTT